This is a list of T cell receptor beta chains from one sample in a study of T cells after yellow fever vaccination. MiXCR, run by TCRdb on the 5' RACE reads, gives a single entry per CDR3 protein. This sample carries approximately 74,000 distinct CDR3 sequences, around 5% of them seen once, and the ten largest clones take more than 2%. Material: CD4+ T cells sorted from PBMCs, obtained around 15 days after the first yellow fever vaccination. Source of these receptors: a man younger than 30 who received the YFV17D yellow fever vaccine. Each CDR3 is given without its conserved first and last residue. Size is omitted from some rows. Given values are once, few, many or a class for expanded clones.

TRBV20-1,TRBJ2-6,few,SARRTSGGANVLT
TRBV20-1,TRBJ1-5,many,SARGDIRQPQH
TRBV7-2,TRBJ2-1,many,ASSFDSRGGVEQF
TRBV3-1,TRBJ2-3,many,ASSPSSGIPTDTQY
TRBV6-5,TRBJ2-7,many,ASSYSGGRSSYEQY
TRBV18,TRBJ1-3,many,ASSPRSGAGNTIY
TRBV20-1,TRBJ2-3,many,SARGDLAGGLPDTQY
TRBV4-2,TRBJ1-2,-,AMGTGQLCYYGYT
TRBV20-1,TRBJ2-5,once,SALVMGLAGQETQY
TRBV5-1,TRBJ1-2,many,ASSVGQGALGYT
TRBV2,TRBJ2-1,many,ASSEAVRLAGVYNEQF
TRBV7-2,TRBJ1-5,many,ASSPGHGPIKPQH
TRBV2,TRBJ2-1,many,ASSVAGGQNEQF
TRBV6-5,TRBJ1-3,many,ASSYRAGNTIY
TRBV24-1,TRBJ1-1,many,ATSDRAGAEAF
TRBV20-1,TRBJ1-1,many,SARSGGVTEAF
TRBV12-3/TRBV12-4,TRBJ2-6,many,ASSRTEGANVLT
TRBV7-2,TRBJ2-2,many,ASSRGGANTGELF
TRBV27,TRBJ1-2,-,ASSLHRVPWGYT
TRBV20-1,TRBJ1-6,many,SARETGNSPLH
TRBV10-3,TRBJ1-6,many,AISVLGEDNSPLH
TRBV10-3,TRBJ1-4,-,AISPGRSHEKLF
TRBV6-5,TRBJ1-1,many,ASRTGGGMNTEAF
TRBV3-1,TRBJ1-1,many,ASSQRSLNTEAF
TRBV5-4,TRBJ2-5,few,ASSPGGGAETQY
TRBV3-1,TRBJ2-1,few,ASSRDRGYNEQF
TRBV7-2,TRBJ1-5,many,ASSLGVRSNQPQH
TRBV24-1,TRBJ2-2,many,ATTPGQGISGELF
TRBV10-3,TRBJ2-7,many,ASTGTGGEQY
TRBV5-4,TRBJ2-3,few,ASSFPEITDTQY
TRBV28,TRBJ2-3,many,ASSSQGAGPDTQY
TRBV7-2,TRBJ1-2,many,ASSLGRGNGYT
TRBV2,TRBJ1-1,many,ASRRGGTEAF
TRBV4-1,TRBJ1-2,many,ASSQPQGGPKETNYGYT
TRBV5-1,TRBJ2-1,many,ASSPYGGNEQF
TRBV7-3,TRBJ1-3,many,ASSLTAGNTIY